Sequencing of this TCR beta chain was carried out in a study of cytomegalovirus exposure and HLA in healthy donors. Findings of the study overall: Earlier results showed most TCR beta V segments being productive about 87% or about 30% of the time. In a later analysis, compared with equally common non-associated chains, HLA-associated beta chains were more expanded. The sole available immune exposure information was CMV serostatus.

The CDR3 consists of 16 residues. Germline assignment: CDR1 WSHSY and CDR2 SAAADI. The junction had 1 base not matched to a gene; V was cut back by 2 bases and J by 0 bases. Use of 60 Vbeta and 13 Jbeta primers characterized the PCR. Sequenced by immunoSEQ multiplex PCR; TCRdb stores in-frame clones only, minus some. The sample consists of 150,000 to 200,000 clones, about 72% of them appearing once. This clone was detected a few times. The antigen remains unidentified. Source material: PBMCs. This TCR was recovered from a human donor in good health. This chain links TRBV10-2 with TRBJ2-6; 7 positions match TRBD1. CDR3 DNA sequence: TGCGCCAGCAGTGAGAACAGGGGCTCTGGGGCCAACGTCCTGACTTTC. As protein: CASSENRGSGANVLTF.